This T cell receptor (beta chain) came from a study of blood T cell repertoires in COVID-19. Enrollees, about 18 to 90 years old, lived in approximately 25 US areas. The V gene's germline CDR1 is SQVTM and CDR2 ANQGSEA. The CDR3 consists of 15 residues. V dropped 5 bases and J dropped 5 bases, with 21 bases sitting between them. Only in-frame clones appear in the TCRdb table, and some are missing; sequencing was by immunoSEQ multiplex PCR. The sample holds about 370,000 clones, about nine tenths seen once. Sequenced material: PBMCs or T cells enriched from blood (not recorded which). This receptor was obtained from a woman aged 25 to 45 who had recovered from COVID-19. This chain connects TRBV29-1 to TRBJ1-1; D is perhaps TRBD1 (5 bases). The CDR3 coding sequence is TGCAGCGTTATACCGGGACTACCCCTCGAGACTGAAGCTTTCTTT. It encodes CSVIPGLPLETEAFF.